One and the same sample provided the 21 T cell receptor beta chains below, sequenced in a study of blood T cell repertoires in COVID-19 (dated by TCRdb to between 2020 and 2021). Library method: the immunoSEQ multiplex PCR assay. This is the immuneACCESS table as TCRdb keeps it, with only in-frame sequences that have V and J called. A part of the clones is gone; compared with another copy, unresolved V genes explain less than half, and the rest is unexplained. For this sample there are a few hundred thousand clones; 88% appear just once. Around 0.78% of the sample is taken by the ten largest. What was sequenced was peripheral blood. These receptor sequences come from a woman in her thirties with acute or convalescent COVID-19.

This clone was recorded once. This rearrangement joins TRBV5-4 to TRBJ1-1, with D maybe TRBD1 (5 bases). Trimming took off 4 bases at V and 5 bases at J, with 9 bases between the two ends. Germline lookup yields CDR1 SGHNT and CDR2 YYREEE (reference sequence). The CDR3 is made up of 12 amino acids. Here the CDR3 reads CASSPGRTEAFF. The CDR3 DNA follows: TGTGCCAGCAGCCCAGGGAGGACTGAAGCTTTCTTT.

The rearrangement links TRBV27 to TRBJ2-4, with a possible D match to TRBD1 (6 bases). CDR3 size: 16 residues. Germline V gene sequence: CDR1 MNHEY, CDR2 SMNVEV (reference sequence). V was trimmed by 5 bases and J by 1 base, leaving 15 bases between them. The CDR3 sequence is CASSIKKQGAKNIQYF. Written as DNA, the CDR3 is TGTGCCAGCAGTATAAAAAAACAGGGTGCCAAAAACATTCAGTACTTC.

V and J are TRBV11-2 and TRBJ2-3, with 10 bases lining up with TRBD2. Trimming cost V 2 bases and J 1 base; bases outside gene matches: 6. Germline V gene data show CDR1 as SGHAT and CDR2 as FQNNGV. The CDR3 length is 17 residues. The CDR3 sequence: CASSLYAGLARTDTQYF. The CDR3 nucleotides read TGTGCCAGCAGCTTATATGCGGGACTAGCGCGCACAGATACGCAGTATTTT.

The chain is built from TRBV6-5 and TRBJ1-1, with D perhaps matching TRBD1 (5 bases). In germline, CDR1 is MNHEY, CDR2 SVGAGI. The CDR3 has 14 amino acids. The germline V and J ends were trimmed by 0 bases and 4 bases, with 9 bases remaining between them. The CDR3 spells CASSYSGGSTEAFF. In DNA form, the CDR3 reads TGTGCCAGCAGTTACTCGGGGGGTTCCACTGAAGCTTTCTTT.

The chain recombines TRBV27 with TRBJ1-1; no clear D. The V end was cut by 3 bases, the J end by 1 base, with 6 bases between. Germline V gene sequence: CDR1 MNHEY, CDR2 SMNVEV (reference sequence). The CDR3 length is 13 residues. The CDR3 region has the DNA TGTGCCAGCAGTTTGGAGGGGAACACTGAAGCTTTCTTT. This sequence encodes CASSLEGNTEAFF.

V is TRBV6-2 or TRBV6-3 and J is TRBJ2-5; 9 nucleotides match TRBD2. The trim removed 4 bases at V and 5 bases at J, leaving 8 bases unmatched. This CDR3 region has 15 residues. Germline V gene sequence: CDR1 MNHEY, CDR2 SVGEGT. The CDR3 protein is CASSWDSGSVETQYF. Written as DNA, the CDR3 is TGTGCCAGCAGTTGGGATAGCGGGAGTGTGGAGACCCAGTACTTC.

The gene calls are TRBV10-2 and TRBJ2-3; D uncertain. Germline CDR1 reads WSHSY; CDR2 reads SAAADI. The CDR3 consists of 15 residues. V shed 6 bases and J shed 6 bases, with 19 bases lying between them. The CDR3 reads CASRVVTPTEDTQYF. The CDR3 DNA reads TGCGCCAGCAGGGTGGTCACTCCGACTGAGGATACGCAGTATTTT.

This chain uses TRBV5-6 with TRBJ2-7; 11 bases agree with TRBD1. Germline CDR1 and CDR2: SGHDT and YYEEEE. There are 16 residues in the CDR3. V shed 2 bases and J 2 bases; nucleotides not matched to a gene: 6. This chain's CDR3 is CASSFARGQGAYEQYF. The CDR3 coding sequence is TGTGCCAGCAGCTTCGCACGGGGACAGGGGGCCTACGAGCAGTACTTC. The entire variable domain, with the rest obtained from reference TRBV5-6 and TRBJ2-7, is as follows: DAGVTQSPTHLIKTRGQQVTLRCSPKSGHDTVSWYQQALGQGPQFIFQYYEEEERQRGNFPDRFSGHQFPNYSSELNVNALLLGDSALYLCASSFARGQGAYEQYFGPGTRLTVT.

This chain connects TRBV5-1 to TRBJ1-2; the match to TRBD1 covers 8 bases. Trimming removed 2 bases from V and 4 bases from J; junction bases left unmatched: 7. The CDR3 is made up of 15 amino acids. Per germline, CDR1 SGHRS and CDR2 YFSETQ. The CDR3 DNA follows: TGCGCCAGCAGCTTTGGATCAGGGGGCGTCTATGGCTACACCTTC. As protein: CASSFGSGGVYGYTF.

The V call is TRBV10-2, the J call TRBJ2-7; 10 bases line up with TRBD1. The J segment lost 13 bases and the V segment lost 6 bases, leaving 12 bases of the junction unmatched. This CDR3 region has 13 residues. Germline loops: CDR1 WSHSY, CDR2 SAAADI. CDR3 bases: TGCGCCAGCAGGAATACCGGGACAGGGGCCCTCTACTTC. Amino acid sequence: CASRNTGTGALYF.

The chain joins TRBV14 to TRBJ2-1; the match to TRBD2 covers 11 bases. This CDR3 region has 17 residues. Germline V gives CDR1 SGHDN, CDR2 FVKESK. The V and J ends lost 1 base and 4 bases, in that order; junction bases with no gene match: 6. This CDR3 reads CASSQGPTSGRYNEQFF. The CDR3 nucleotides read TGTGCCAGCAGCCAAGGACCTACTAGCGGGAGATACAATGAGCAGTTCTTC.

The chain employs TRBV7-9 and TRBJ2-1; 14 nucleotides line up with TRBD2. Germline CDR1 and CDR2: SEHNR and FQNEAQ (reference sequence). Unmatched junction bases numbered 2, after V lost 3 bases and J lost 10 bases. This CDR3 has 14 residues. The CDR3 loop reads CASSLGLAGVEQFF. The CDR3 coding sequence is TGTGCCAGCAGCTTGGGACTAGCGGGAGTAGAGCAGTTCTTC.

As DNA, the CDR3 is TGTGCCAGCAGCCCCAAGGGACAGGGGTCTTTTACCGGGGAGCTGTTTTTT. Translating it yields CASSPKGQGSFTGELFF. The chain links TRBV4-2 to TRBJ2-2, with TRBD1 matching over 10 bases. CDR1 and CDR2 (germline): LGHNA, YNFKEQ. V was pared by 4 bases and J by 5 bases, with 10 bases of the junction left unmatched. The CDR3 has 17 amino acids.

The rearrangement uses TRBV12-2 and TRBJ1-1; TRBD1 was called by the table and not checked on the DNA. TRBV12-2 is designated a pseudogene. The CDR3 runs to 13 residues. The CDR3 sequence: CASRNGQGKFAFF. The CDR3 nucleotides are TGTGCAAGTCGCAACGGACAAGGAAAGTTCGCTTTCTTT.

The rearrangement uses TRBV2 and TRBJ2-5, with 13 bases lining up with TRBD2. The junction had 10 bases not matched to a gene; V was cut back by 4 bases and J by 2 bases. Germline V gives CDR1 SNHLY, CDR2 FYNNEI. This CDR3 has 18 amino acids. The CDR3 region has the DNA TGTGCCAGCAGTGCGACGGGACTAGCGGGATTGCGGCAAGAGACCCAGTACTTC. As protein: CASSATGLAGLRQETQYF.

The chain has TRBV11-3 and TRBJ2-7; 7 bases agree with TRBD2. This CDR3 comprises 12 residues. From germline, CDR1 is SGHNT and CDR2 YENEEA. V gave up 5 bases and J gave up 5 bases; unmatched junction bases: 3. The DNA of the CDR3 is TGTGCCAGCAGCACGAGCGGGGACGAGCAGTACTTC. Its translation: CASSTSGDEQYF.

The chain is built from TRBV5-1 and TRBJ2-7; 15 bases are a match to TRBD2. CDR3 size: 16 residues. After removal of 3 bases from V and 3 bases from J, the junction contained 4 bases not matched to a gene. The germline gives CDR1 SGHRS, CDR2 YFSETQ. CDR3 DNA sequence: TGCGCCAGCAGCTCCGGACTAGCGGGAGGGTACTACGAGCAGTACTTC. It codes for CASSSGLAGGYYEQYF.

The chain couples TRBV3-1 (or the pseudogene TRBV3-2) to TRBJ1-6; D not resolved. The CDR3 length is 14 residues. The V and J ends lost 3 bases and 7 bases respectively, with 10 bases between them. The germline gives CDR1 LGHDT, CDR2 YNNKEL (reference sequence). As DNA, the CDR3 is TGTGCCAGCAGCCAGACGGAGAGCAATTCACCCCTCCACTTT. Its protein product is CASSQTESNSPLHF.

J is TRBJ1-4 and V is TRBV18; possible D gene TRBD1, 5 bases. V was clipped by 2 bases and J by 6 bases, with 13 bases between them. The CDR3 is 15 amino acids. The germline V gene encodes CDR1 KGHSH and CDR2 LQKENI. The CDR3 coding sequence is TGTGCCAGCTCACCAGATATCGGGGGTTATGAAAAACTGTTTTTT. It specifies CASSPDIGGYEKLFF.

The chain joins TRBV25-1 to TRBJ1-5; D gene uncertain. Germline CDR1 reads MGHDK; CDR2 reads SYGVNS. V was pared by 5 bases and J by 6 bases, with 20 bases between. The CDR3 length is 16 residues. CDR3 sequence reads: CASSSPTYSSSQPQHF. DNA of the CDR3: TGTGCCAGCAGTTCCCCCACGTACAGTAGTTCTCAGCCCCAGCATTTT.

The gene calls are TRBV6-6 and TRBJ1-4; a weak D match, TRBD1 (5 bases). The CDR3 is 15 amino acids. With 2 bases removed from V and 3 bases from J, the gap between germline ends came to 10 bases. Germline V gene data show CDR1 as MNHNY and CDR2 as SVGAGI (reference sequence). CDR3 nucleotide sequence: TGTGCCAGCAGTTACGGGGCAGGGCCTAATGAAAAACTGTTTTTT. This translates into CASSYGAGPNEKLFF.